This T cell receptor (beta chain) is from a study of T cells after yellow fever vaccination. Study-level information: Libraries from low-cell-number fractions were prepared with the SMART-Seq v4 Ultra Low Input RNA kit.

TCRdb re-called the 5' RACE reads with MiXCR, one entry per CDR3 protein. Counted here are 610,000 or so distinct CDR3 sequences, 9% to 15% occurring once; the ten biggest clones make up under 15%. V dropped 3 bases and J dropped 3 bases, with 12 bases sitting between them. Germline CDR1 reads PRHDT; CDR2 reads FYEKMQ (reference sequence). The CDR3 runs to 14 residues. Study-level results: Compared with primary, the secondary response was weaker and peaked at day 5, not 15. After the booster, 96% of CD4 and 75% to 90% of CD8 primary-response clones were re-detected.

As for this clonotype: The antigen is undetermined.

This specimen consisted of PBMCs, obtained on the day of the yellow fever booster vaccination. The chain uses TRBV13 and TRBJ2-7; D is ambiguous. This TCR derives from a man in his thirties or forties who received the YFV17D yellow fever vaccine. This CDR3 is CASSFRSNVYEQYF. The CDR3, as DNA: TGTGCCAGCAGCTTTCGTTCGAATGTCTACGAGCAGTACTTC.